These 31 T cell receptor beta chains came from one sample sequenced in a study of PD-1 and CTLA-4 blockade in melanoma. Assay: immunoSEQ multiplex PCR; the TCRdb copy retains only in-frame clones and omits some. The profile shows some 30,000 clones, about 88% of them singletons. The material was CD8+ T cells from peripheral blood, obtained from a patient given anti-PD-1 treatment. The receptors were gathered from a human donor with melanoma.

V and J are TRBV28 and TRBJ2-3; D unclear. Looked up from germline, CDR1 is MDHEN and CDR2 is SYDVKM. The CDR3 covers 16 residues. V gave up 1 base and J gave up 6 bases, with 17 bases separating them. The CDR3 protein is CASSLSARTVADTQYF. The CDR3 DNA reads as TGTGCCAGCAGTTTATCGGCTCGTACTGTGGCTGATACGCAGTATTTT. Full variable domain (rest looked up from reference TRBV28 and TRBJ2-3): DVKVTQSSRYLVKRTGEKVFLECVQDMDHENMFWYRQDPGLGLRLIYFSYDVKMKEKGDIPEGYSVSREKKERFSLILESASTNQTSMYLCASSLSARTVADTQYFGPGTRLTVL.

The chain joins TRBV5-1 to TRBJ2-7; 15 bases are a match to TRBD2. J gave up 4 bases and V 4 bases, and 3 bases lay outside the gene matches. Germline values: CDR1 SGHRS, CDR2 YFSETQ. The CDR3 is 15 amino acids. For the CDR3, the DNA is TGCGCCAGCAGCATCGGACTAGCGGGGGGGTACGAGCAGTACTTC. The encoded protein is CASSIGLAGGYEQYF.

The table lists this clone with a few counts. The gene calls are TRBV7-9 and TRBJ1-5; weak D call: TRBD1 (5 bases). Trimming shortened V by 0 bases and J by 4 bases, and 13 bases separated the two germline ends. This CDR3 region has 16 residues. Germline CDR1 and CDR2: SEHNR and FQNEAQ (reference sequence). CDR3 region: CASSLARGGDNQPQHF. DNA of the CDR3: TGTGCCAGCAGCTTAGCCCGGGGAGGGGATAATCAGCCCCAGCATTTT.

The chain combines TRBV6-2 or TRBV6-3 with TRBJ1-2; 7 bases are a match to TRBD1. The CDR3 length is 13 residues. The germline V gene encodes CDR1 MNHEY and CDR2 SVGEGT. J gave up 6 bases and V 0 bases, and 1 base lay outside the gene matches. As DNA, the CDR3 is TGTGCCAGCAGTTACTCGACAGGGAATGGCTACACCTTC. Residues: CASSYSTGNGYTF.

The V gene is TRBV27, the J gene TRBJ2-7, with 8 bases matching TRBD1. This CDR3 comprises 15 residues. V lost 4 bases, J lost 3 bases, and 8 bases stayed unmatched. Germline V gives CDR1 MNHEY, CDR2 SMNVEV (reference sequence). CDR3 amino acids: CASSSVQGGFYEQYF. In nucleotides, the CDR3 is TGTGCCAGCAGTTCCGTACAGGGGGGTTTCTACGAGCAGTACTTC.

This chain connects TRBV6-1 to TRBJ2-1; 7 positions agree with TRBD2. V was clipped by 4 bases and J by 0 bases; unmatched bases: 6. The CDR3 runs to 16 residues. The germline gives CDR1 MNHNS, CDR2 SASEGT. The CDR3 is CASSGVLAVSYNEQFF. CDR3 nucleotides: TGTGCCAGCAGTGGCGTTCTAGCGGTCTCCTACAATGAGCAGTTCTTC.

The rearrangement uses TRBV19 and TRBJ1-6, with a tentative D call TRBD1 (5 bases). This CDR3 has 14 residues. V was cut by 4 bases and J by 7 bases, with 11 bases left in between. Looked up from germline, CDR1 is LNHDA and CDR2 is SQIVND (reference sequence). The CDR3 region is CASSTGDGNSPLHF. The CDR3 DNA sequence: TGTGCCAGTAGTACCGGGGACGGAAATTCACCCCTCCACTTT.

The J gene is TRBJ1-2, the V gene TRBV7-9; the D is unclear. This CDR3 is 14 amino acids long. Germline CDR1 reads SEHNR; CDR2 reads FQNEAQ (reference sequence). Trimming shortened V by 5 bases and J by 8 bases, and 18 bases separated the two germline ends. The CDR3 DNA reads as TGTGCCAGCAGCCACCCTACATATACCTACGGCTACACCTTC. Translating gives CASSHPTYTYGYTF.

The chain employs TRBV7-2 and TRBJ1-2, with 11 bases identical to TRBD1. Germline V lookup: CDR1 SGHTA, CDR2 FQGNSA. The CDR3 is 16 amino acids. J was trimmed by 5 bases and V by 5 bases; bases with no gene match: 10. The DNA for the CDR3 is TGTGCCAGCAGCGTAGAGGGGACAGGGGGGAGGTATGGCTACACCTTC. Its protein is CASSVEGTGGRYGYTF.

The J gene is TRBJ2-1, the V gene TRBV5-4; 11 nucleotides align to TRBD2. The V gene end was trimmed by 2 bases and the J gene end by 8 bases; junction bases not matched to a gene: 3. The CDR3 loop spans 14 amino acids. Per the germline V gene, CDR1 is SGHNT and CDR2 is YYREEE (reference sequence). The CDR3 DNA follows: TGTGCCAGCAGCTTTAGCGGGGGGGCTGATGAGCAGTTCTTC. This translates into CASSFSGGADEQFF. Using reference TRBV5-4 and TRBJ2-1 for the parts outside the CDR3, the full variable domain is ETGVTQSPTHLIKTRGQQVTLRCSSQSGHNTVSWYQQALGQGPQFIFQYYREEENGRGNFPPRFSGLQFPNYSSELNVNALELDDSALYLCASSFSGGADEQFFGPGTRLTVL.

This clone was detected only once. The CDR3 spells CATSRADREIHEQYF. The CDR3 DNA follows: TGTGCCACCAGCAGAGCGGACAGGGAAATTCACGAGCAGTACTTC. The chain uses TRBV15 and TRBJ2-7; 8 nucleotides line up with TRBD1. The CDR3 is made up of 15 amino acids. The J segment lost 5 bases and the V segment lost 1 base, leaving 7 bases of the junction unmatched. Germline V CDR1 and CDR2: LNHNV, YYDKDF (reference sequence).

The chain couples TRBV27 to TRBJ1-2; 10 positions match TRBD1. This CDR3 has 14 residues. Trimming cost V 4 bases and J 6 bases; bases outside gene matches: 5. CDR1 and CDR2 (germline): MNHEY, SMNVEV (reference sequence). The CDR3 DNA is TGTGCCAGCAGTTCGACAGGGGGCGCGAATGGCTACACCTTC. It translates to CASSSTGGANGYTF.

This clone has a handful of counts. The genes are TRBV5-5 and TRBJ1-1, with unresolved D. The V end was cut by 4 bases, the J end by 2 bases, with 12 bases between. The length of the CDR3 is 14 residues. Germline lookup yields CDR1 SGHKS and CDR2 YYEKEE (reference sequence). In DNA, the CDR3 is TGTGCCAGCAGCCTGGTTAGGGCAAACACTGAAGCTTTCTTT. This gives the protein CASSLVRANTEAFF.

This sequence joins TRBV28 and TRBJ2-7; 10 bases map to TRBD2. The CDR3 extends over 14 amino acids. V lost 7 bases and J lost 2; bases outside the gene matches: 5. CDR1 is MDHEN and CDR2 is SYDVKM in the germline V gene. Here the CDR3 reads CASMLAGAPYEQYF. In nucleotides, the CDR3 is TGTGCCAGCATGCTAGCGGGGGCTCCCTACGAGCAGTACTTC.

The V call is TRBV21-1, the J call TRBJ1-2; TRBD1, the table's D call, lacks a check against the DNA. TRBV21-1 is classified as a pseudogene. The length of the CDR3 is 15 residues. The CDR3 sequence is CASSKAAILGPGVTF. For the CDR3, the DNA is TGTGCCAGCAGCAAAGCGGCCATCTTGGGGCCAGGCGTGACCTTC.

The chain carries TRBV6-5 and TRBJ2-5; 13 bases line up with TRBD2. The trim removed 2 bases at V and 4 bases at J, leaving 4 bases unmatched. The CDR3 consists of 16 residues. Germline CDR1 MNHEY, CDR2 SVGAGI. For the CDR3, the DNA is TGTGCCAGCAGTTACGTCGGACTAGCGGGGGTAGAGACCCAGTACTTC. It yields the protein CASSYVGLAGVETQYF.

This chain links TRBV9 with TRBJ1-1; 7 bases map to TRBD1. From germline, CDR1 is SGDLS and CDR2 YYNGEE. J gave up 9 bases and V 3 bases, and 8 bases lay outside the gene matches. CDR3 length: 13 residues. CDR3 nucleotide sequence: TGTGCCAGCAGCGGGGGGACAGCGAATAAAGCTTTCTTT. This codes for CASSGGTANKAFF.

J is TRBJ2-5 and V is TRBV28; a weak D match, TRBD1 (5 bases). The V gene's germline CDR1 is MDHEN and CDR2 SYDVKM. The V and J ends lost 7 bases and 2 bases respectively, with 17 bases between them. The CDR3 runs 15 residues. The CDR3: CASKIESAGQETQYF. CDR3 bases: TGTGCCAGCAAAATTGAGTCGGCAGGGCAAGAGACCCAGTACTTC.

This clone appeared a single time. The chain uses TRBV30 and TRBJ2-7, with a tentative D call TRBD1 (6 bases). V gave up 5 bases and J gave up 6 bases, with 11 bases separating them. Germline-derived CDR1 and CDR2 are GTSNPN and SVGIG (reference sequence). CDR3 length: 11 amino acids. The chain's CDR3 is CAWSQGAEQYF. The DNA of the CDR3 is TGTGCCTGGTCACAGGGAGCCGAGCAGTACTTC.

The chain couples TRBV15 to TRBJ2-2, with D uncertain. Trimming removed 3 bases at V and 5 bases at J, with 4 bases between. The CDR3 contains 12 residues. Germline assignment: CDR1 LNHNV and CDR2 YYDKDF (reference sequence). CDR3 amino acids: CATSSHTGELFF. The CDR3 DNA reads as TGTGCCACCAGCAGCCATACCGGGGAGCTGTTTTTT.

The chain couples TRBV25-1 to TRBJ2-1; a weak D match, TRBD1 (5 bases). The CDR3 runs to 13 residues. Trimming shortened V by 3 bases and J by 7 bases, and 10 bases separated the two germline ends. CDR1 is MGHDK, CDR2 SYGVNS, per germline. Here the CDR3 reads CASSDGSGNEQFF. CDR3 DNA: TGTGCCAGCAGTGATGGATCAGGGAATGAGCAGTTCTTC.

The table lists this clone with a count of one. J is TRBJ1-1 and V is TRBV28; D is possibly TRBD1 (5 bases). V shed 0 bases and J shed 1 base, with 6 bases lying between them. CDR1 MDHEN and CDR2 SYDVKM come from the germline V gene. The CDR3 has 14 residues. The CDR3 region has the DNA TGTGCCAGCAGTTTATGGGGGCAGAACACTGAAGCTTTCTTT. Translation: CASSLWGQNTEAFF.

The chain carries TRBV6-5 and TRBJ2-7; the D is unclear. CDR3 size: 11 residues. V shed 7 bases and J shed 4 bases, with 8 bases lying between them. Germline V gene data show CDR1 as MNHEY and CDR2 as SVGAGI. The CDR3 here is CASTSGYEQYF. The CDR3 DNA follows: TGTGCCAGCACGTCTGGGTACGAGCAGTACTTC.

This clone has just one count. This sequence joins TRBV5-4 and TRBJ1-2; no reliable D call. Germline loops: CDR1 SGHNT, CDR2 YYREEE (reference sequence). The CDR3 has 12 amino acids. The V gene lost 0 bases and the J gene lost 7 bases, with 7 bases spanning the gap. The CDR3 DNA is TGTGCCAGCAGCTTGGAGGGAACTGGCTACACCTTC. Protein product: CASSLEGTGYTF.

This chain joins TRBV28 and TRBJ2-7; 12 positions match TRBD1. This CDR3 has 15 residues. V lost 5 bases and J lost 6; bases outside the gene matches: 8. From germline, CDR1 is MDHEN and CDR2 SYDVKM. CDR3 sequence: CASSLPGQGAREQYF. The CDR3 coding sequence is TGTGCCAGCAGTCTGCCGGGACAGGGGGCTCGCGAGCAGTACTTC. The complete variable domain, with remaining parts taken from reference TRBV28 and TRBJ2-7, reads DVKVTQSSRYLVKRTGEKVFLECVQDMDHENMFWYRQDPGLGLRLIYFSYDVKMKEKGDIPEGYSVSREKKERFSLILESASTNQTSMYLCASSLPGQGAREQYFGPGTRLTVT.

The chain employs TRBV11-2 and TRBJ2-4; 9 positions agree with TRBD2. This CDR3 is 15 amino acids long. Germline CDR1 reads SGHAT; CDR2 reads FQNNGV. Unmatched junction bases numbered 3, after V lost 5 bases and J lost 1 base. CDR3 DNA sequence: TGTGCCAGCAGCCTCAGCGGGGGGGCCAAAAACATTCAGTACTTC. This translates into CASSLSGGAKNIQYF.

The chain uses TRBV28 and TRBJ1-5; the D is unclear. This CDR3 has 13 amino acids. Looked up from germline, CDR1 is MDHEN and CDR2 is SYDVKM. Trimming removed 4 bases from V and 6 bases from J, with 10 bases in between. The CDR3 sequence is CASSSGPSQPQHF. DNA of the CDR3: TGTGCCAGCAGTTCAGGCCCGAGTCAGCCCCAGCATTTT.

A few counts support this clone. CDR3 sequence: CASSLWGNQPQHF. For the CDR3, the DNA is TGTGCCAGCAGCTTATGGGGGAATCAGCCCCAGCATTTT. This rearrangement joins TRBV7-9 to TRBJ1-5, with D possibly being TRBD1 (5 bases). V gave up 2 bases and J gave up 4 bases, with 6 bases separating them. The germline CDR1 and CDR2 sequences are SEHNR and FQNEAQ (reference sequence). The CDR3 is 13 amino acids.

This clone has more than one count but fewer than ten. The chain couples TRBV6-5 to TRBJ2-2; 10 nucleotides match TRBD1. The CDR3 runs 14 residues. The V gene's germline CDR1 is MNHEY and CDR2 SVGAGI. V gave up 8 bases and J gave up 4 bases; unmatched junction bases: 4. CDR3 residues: CASGRDRGTGELFF. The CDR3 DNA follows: TGTGCCAGCGGCCGGGACAGGGGCACCGGGGAGCTGTTTTTT.

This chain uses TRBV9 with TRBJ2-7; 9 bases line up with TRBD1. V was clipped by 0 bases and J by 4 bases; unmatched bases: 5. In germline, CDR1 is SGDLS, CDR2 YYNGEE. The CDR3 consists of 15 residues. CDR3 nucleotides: TGTGCCAGCAGCGTAGAGGGGGACAGGGTGTACGAGCAGTACTTC. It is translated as CASSVEGDRVYEQYF.

CDR3 nucleotides: TGTGCCAGCAGTCTCACGGGAACTGAAGCTTTCTTT. Amino acids: CASSLTGTEAFF. The chain recombines TRBV7-9 with TRBJ1-1; D remains unclear. The ends were cut back, 6 bases at V and 5 bases at J, with 10 bases in the middle. This CDR3 spans 12 amino acids. CDR1 SEHNR and CDR2 FQNEAQ come from the germline V gene (reference sequence).